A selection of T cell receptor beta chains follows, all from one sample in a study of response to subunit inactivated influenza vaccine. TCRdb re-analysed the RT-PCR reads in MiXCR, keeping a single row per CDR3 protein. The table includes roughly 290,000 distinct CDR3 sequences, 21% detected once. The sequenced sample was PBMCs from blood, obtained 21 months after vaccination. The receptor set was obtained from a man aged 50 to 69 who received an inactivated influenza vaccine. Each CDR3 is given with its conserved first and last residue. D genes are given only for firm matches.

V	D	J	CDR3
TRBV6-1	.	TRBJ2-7	CASRTTSPYEQYF
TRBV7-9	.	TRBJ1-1	CASSPFSGQNTEAFF
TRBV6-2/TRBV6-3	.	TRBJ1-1	CASSYSMSVKGVNTEAFF
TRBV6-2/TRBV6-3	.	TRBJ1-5	CASSQLDYSNQPQHF
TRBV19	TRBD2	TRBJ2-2	CASSQLAGGLTGELFF
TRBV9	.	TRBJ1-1	CASSVEQNTEAFF
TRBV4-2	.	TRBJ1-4	CASSQTTGRLEKLFF
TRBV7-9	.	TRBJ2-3	CASSEDEEQRNTDTQYF
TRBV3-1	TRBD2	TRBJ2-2	CASSQERLAGVGTGELFF
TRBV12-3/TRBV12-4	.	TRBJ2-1	CASSFGYNEQFF
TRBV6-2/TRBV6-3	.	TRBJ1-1	CASTDAPGATNTEAFF
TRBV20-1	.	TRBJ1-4	CSARFSEKLFF
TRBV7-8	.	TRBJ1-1	CASSSGGVKAFF
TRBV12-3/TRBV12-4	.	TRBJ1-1	CASSFSGPNTEAFF
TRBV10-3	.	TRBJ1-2	CAISESGGSYGYTF
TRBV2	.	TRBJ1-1	CASSGSPGLNTEAFF
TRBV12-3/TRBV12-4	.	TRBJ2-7	CASSRRGYEQYF
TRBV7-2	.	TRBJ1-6	CASSLGPPAYNSPLHF
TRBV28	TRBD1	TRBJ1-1	CASSPRDRANTEAFF
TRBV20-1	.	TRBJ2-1	CSAFSNEQFF
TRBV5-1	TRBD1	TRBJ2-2	CASSFGQGGTGELFF
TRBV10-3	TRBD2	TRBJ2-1	CAISESRTSGHYNEQFF
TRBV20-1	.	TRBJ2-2	CSARDSTNTGELFF
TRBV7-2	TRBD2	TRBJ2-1	CASSPAGVGYNEQFF
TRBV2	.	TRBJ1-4	CASSEMEKLFF
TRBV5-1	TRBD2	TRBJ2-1	CASRPTSGGRDEQFF
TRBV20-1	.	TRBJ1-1	CSAKLGGGGTEAFF
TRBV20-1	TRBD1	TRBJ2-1	CSAPGDRGGEYNEQFF
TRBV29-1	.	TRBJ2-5	CSVVRLEETQYF
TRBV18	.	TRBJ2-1	CASSPSRSSYNEQFF
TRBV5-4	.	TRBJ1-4	CASSLKTATNEKLFF
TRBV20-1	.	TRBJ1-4	CSARAFTDRREKLFF
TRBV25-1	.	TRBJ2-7	CASSENHEQYF
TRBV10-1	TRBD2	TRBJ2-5	CASSEVIAGGTQYF
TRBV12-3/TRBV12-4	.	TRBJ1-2	CASSFGQNYGYTF
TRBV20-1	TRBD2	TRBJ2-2	CSARTSGGYSNTGELFF
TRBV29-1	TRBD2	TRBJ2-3	CSGPGLAPIPGSDTQYF
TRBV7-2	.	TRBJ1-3	CASSFRGGSGNTIYF
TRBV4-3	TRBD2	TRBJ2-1	CASSQRLAGRDNEQFF
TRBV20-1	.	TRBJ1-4	CSASLWGEANEKLFF
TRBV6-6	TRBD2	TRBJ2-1	CASSPTSGREQFF
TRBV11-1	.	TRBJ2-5	CASRRDTQETQYF
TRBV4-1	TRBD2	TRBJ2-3	CASSHWTSGGVYTDTQYF
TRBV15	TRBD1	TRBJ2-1	CATSVGTGQFF
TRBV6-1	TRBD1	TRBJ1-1	CASSQPGTGRMNTEAFF
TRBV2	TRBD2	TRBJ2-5	CASNTLAAETQYF
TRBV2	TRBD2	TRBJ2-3	CASSDPGLAVLLRRDTQYF
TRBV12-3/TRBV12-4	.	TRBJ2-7	CASSLMGGNPSGEQYF
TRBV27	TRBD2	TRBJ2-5	CASTRTSGRQETQYF
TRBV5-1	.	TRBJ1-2	CASSLAAGGDAILTF
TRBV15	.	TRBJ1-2	CATSREHLPGYTF
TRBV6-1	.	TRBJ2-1	CASSEGPFNNEQFF
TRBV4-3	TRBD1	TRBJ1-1	CASSQGLTGRTTEAFF
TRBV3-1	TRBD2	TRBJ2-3	CASSQKGGRADTQYF
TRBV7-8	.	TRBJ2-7	CASTVGLALSYEQYF